One and the same sample provided the 18 T cell receptor beta chains below, sequenced in a study of blood T cell repertoires in COVID-19. TCRdb keeps only in-frame clones here, not all; method: immunoSEQ multiplex PCR. The sample has roughly 150,000 clones, 80% seen once; the top ten hold 3.4%. Sequencing input: PBMCs or T cells enriched from blood (not recorded which). The receptors derive from a woman aged 55-69 years who had recovered from COVID-19.

The V gene is TRBV13, the J gene TRBJ2-3, with D possibly matching TRBD2 (7 bases). The CDR3 runs 17 residues. Deletions cut 5 bases from V and 0 bases from J, with 18 bases between. The germline V gene encodes CDR1 PRHDT and CDR2 FYEKMQ (reference sequence). In DNA, the CDR3 is TGTGCCAGCAGCGCCATGAGGGGGGGGGCTAGCACAGATACGCAGTATTTT. It codes for CASSAMRGGASTDTQYF.

This rearrangement joins TRBV4-1 to TRBJ1-1; possible D gene TRBD1, 5 bases. Germline V gene sequence: CDR1 MGHRA, CDR2 YSYEKL. V shed 5 bases and J shed 1 base, with 11 bases lying between them. The CDR3 runs to 14 residues. DNA for the CDR3: TGCGCCAGCAGCAAGATCCAGGGGAACACTGAAGCTTTCTTT. Translated, it gives CASSKIQGNTEAFF.

There are a few counts of this clone. This sequence joins TRBV12-3 or TRBV12-4 and TRBJ2-2; D is ambiguous. CDR3 length: 12 amino acids. Trimming took off 8 bases at V and 6 bases at J, with 10 bases between the two ends. The CDR3 sequence: CASRPGPGELFF. The CDR3 DNA is TGTGCCAGCCGCCCAGGCCCCGGGGAGCTGTTTTTT.

The rearrangement links TRBV28 to TRBJ1-5; 8 nucleotides line up with TRBD1. Germline lookup yields CDR1 MDHEN and CDR2 SYDVKM. This CDR3 region has 14 residues. V shed 2 bases, J shed 7 bases, and the junction held 4 bases outside the gene matches. The CDR3 bases are TGTGCCAGCAGTTTAGTGACAGGGGCCCAGCCCCAGCATTTT. Its translation: CASSLVTGAQPQHF.

The rearrangement uses TRBV12-5 and TRBJ2-5; 11 bases line up with TRBD2. Germline values: CDR1 LGHNT, CDR2 FRNRAP. The CDR3 runs 18 residues. The junction had 14 bases not matched to a gene; V was cut back by 5 bases and J by 3 bases. The CDR3 region is CASGPSSGGPPRKETQYF. The DNA for the CDR3 is TGTGCTAGTGGTCCCTCTAGCGGGGGGCCACCAAGAAAAGAGACCCAGTACTTC.

V gene TRBV11-2 combines with J gene TRBJ2-2, with a weak D call TRBD1 (5 bases). CDR1 and CDR2 (germline): SGHAT, FQNNGV. This CDR3 is built from 15 residues. Trimming stripped 6 bases from V and 3 bases from J, with 14 bases between. CDR3 DNA: TGTGCCAGCAGTTTGCGGCCCAGGGACACCGGGGAGCTGTTTTTT. Encoded protein: CASSLRPRDTGELFF.

CDR3 amino acids: CASSLMEDTEAFF. The CDR3 DNA reads as TGTGCCAGCAGCTTAATGGAGGACACTGAAGCTTTCTTT. This chain links TRBV7-3 with TRBJ1-1; D is undetermined. Germline lookup yields CDR1 SGHTA and CDR2 FQGTGA. This CDR3 is 13 amino acids long. Trimming took off 1 base at V and 3 bases at J, with 6 bases between the two ends.

The chain recombines TRBV18 with TRBJ2-5, with D maybe TRBD2 (6 bases). CDR3 length: 18 residues. Germline assignment: CDR1 KGHSH and CDR2 LQKENI. Trimming cost V 2 bases and J 2 bases, with 21 bases left between them. CDR3 protein: CASSPTSGASDFQETQYF. The CDR3 DNA sequence: TGTGCCAGCTCACCAACTTCGGGAGCGTCCGACTTTCAAGAGACCCAGTACTTC. The variable domain in full, completed from reference TRBV18 and TRBJ2-5, reads NAGVMQNPRHLVRRRGQEARLRCSPMKGHSHVYWYRQLPEEGLKFMVYLQKENIIDESGMPKERFSAEFPKEGPSILRIQQVVRGDSAAYFCASSPTSGASDFQETQYFGPGTRLLVL.

The chain is built from TRBV12-5 and TRBJ1-2, with D uncertain. This CDR3 spans 12 amino acids. Between the trimmed V and J ends, which lost 1 base and 8 bases, there was a span of 8 bases. In germline, CDR1 is LGHNT, CDR2 FRNRAP. Written as DNA, the CDR3 is TGTGCTAGTGGTTTGGGAGGAGGAGGCTACACCTTC. It codes for CASGLGGGGYTF.

The chain carries TRBV19 and TRBJ1-1, with TRBD1 matching 9 bases. This CDR3 comprises 14 residues. The V gene end was trimmed by 6 bases and the J gene end by 3 bases; junction bases not matched to a gene: 5. Per the germline V gene, CDR1 is LNHDA and CDR2 is SQIVND (reference sequence). This CDR3 reads CASSTGGKDTEAFF. The CDR3 region has the DNA TGTGCCAGTAGCACAGGGGGCAAGGACACTGAAGCTTTCTTT.

The CDR3 nucleotides are TGCGCCAGCAGCCAAGTTGGCAGCACAGATACGCAGTATTTT. Translated: CASSQVGSTDTQYF. The V and J genes are TRBV4-1 and TRBJ2-3; D uncertain. Germline-derived CDR1 and CDR2 are MGHRA and YSYEKL. V shed 1 base and J shed 0 bases, with 5 bases lying between them. CDR3 length: 14 amino acids.

The chain carries TRBV5-1 and TRBJ1-4; D remains unclear. The CDR3 is 14 residues long. Trimming pared 4 bases from V and 2 bases from J, leaving 9 bases between. The germline CDR1 and CDR2 sequences are SGHRS and YFSETQ. The DNA for the CDR3 is TGCGCCAGCAGCCCACAGCCGACTAATGAAAAACTGTTTTTT. Translation gives CASSPQPTNEKLFF.

J is TRBJ1-2 and V is TRBV19; 11 positions match TRBD1. This CDR3 is built from 15 residues. The junction had 6 bases not matched to a gene; V was cut back by 7 bases and J by 2 bases. Germline lookup yields CDR1 LNHDA and CDR2 SQIVND (reference sequence). The CDR3 protein is CASTMGTGGNYGYTF. CDR3 nucleotides: TGTGCCAGTACCATGGGGACAGGGGGGAACTATGGCTACACCTTC.

CDR3 in DNA: TGTGCCAGCAGCTCGACGGACAGGGCAAACTCCTACGAGCAGTACTTC. Its protein is CASSSTDRANSYEQYF. The chain recombines TRBV11-2 with TRBJ2-7, with TRBD1 identical over 8 bases. V trimming: 4 bases; J trimming: 0 bases; junction bases outside the gene matches: 8. The length of the CDR3 is 16 residues. CDR1 and CDR2 from the germline V gene are SGHAT and FQNNGV.

The chain links TRBV5-1 to TRBJ1-1; 8 bases are a match to TRBD1. The V and J ends lost 2 bases and 3 bases, in that order; junction bases with no gene match: 6. Germline CDR1 and CDR2: SGHRS and YFSETQ. CDR3 size: 15 residues. The CDR3 DNA reads as TGCGCCAGCAGCTTACAGGGGGAGTACGACACTGAAGCTTTCTTT. Its translation: CASSLQGEYDTEAFF.

The chain carries TRBV1 and TRBJ2-1; the D call TRBD2 from the table was never checked on the DNA. TRBV1 is a known pseudogene. This CDR3 has 15 amino acids. CDR3 loop: CTSSQGGQDGHEQFF. The CDR3 nucleotides read TGCACCAGCAGCCAAGGCGGGCAGGATGGTCATGAGCAGTTCTTC.

The genes are TRBV29-1 and TRBJ1-3, with D unclear. This CDR3 spans 12 amino acids. Germline values: CDR1 SQVTM, CDR2 ANQGSEA. V dropped 4 bases and J dropped 7 bases, with 11 bases sitting between them. The CDR3 region has the DNA TGCAGCGTTGTGGGTCAGGCGAACACCATATATTTT. It is translated as CSVVGQANTIYF.

The CDR3 DNA reads as TGCGCCAGCAGCTTTGACGGAACTCGAGGGGAGACCCAGTACTTC. Amino acids: CASSFDGTRGETQYF. The chain joins TRBV5-1 to TRBJ2-5, with a weak D call TRBD2 (5 bases). Germline CDR1 is SGHRS and CDR2 is YFSETQ. The CDR3 sequence is 15 residues long. Trimming took off 2 bases at V and 5 bases at J, with 16 bases between the two ends.